The table lists the clone carrying this T cell receptor beta chain with many counts. Its specificity is not known. Per germline, CDR1 ENHRY and CDR2 SYGVKD. The CDR3 length is 14 residues. The V end was cut by 7 bases, the J end by 8 bases, with 15 bases between. A J-beta primer mix and a sample-barcoded 5' primer were used in a second PCR of about 7 to 12 cycles. Each cDNA was tagged by a template-switch adaptor containing 12 random nucleotides. TCRdb called the 5' RACE reads again in MiXCR, with one record for every CDR3 protein. The table records approximately 700,000 distinct CDR3 sequences, roughly 32% of them present only once. The sample originates from a study of blood T cells in healthy people across ages. The study's findings and limits: Greater diversity and more naive CD4+ cells were seen in long-lived donors than in aged donors.

Isolation of PBMCs gave at least 7 million cells per sample. The receptor comes from a woman older than 75 in good health. The sequenced material came from blood. The chain uses TRBV10-3 and TRBJ1-6; D is ambiguous. CDR3 protein: CAIKLDIQYSPLHF. The CDR3 nucleotides are TGTGCCATCAAGCTAGACATCCAATATTCACCCCTCCACTTT.